A single sample is the source of the 10 T cell receptor beta chains below, sequenced in a study of T cells in Graves' hyperthyroidism and ophthalmopathy. TCR beta CDR3 regions were amplified from RNA transcripts. Using the HTBI primer set, a first-round RT-PCR was run on the TCR CDR3. TCRdb processed the multiplex PCR reads anew with MiXCR; each CDR3 protein has one entry. Among 250,000 to 300,000 distinct CDR3 sequences listed, roughly 13% were seen once. Sequencing input: blood. The receptors originated from a woman aged 40 to 49 with Graves' hyperthyroidism.

This clonotype was seen repeatedly, ten times or more. In nucleotides, the CDR3 is TGTGCCAGCAAGTTGGTGGACGGTGAGCAGTTCTTC. Protein product: CASKLVDGEQFF. V is TRBV28 and J is TRBJ2-1; D remains unclear. CDR3 length: 12 residues. The germline CDR1 and CDR2 sequences are MDHEN and SYDVKM. V lost 7 bases to trimming and J lost 9 bases, with 13 bases between them. The variable domain in full, with the rest retrieved from reference TRBV28 and TRBJ2-1, is DVKVTQSSRYLVKRTGEKVFLECVQDMDHENMFWYRQDPGLGLRLIYFSYDVKMKEKGDIPEGYSVSREKKERFSLILESASTNQTSMYLCASKLVDGEQFFGPGTRLTVL.

This clonotype was observed a few times. The CDR3 sequence is CATSDSRGPAEKLFF. The CDR3 region has the DNA TGTGCCACCAGTGATTCCAGGGGCCCTGCTGAAAAACTGTTTTTT. V gene TRBV24-1 combines with J gene TRBJ1-4; D might be TRBD1 (6 bases). V dropped 2 bases and J dropped 7 bases, with 13 bases sitting between them. Germline V gene lookup returns CDR1 KGHDR and CDR2 SFDVKD. This CDR3 is 15 amino acids long.

This clonotype was seen at least ten times. The chain recombines TRBV30 with TRBJ2-7; 11 bases are a match to TRBD2. J gave up 3 bases and V 5 bases, and 0 bases lay outside the gene matches. The CDR3 length is 12 residues. Germline CDR1 is GTSNPN and CDR2 is SVGIG (reference sequence). CDR3 protein: CAWGTSGYEQYF. CDR3 DNA: TGTGCCTGGGGGACTAGCGGCTACGAGCAGTACTTC.

A note on this clonotype: Possible read error: a much larger clone is one base away. The V call is TRBV27, the J call TRBJ2-7; perhaps TRBD2 as D (7 bases). Matching the DNA end better, TRBJ2-1 makes the J call doubtful. The length of the CDR3 is 15 residues. Germline values: CDR1 MNHEY, CDR2 SMNVEV (reference sequence). Here the CDR3 reads CASSRGASSSYEQFF. Here the CDR3 DNA reads TGTGCCAGCAGTCGGGGGGCCTCCTCCTCCTACGAGCAGTTCTTC.

This clonotype was seen many times. This chain connects TRBV3-1 to TRBJ2-1, with 10 bases that match TRBD1. CDR1 is LGHDT, CDR2 YNNKEL, per germline (reference sequence). V lost 3 bases, J lost 6 bases, and 5 bases stayed unmatched. This CDR3 is built from 15 residues. CDR3 nucleotides: TGTGCCAGCAGCCAGGGACAGGGGCGAGCCAATGAGCAGTTCTTC. Translating gives CASSQGQGRANEQFF.

This chain links TRBV5-4 with TRBJ1-4; 7 bases map to TRBD1. The germline V gene encodes CDR1 SGHNT and CDR2 YYREEE (reference sequence). V shed 3 bases and J 8 bases; nucleotides not matched to a gene: 10. The CDR3 extends over 15 amino acids. This CDR3 reads CASSSGDGQVEKLFF. CDR3 nucleotides: TGTGCCAGCAGCTCGGGCGACGGACAGGTAGAAAAACTGTTTTTT.

This chain links TRBV7-6 with TRBJ1-1, with 7 bases aligning to TRBD1. The CDR3 runs to 15 residues. The junction had 13 bases not matched to a gene; V was cut back by 7 bases and J by 5 bases. In germline, CDR1 is SGHVS, CDR2 FNYEAQ. The CDR3 loop reads CASTPGGGRVTEAFF. CDR3 coding DNA: TGTGCCAGCACCCCAGGGGGGGGAAGGGTGACTGAAGCTTTCTTT.

This clonotype was picked up many times. This chain connects TRBV18 to TRBJ1-4; D remains ambiguous. CDR1 is KGHSH and CDR2 is LQKENI in the germline V gene. CDR3 length: 15 amino acids. V lost 2 bases and J lost 2, with 9 bases in between. The CDR3 DNA sequence: TGTGCCAGCTCACCATCCCACAAGACTAATGAAAAACTGTTTTTT. Translating it yields CASSPSHKTNEKLFF.

The gene calls are TRBV6-9 and TRBJ2-1, with 14 nucleotides matching TRBD2. Looked up from germline, CDR1 is MNHGY and CDR2 is SVAAGI. The CDR3 consists of 18 residues. The J segment lost 4 bases and the V segment lost 3 bases, leaving 8 bases of the junction unmatched. The DNA for the CDR3 is TGTGCCAGCAGTTACAGGACTAGCGGGAGGTCATGTTACAATGAGCAGTTCTTC. Its translation: CASSYRTSGRSCYNEQFF.

This clonotype was detected many times. The V and J genes are TRBV2 and TRBJ1-5; D uncertain. V was clipped by 4 bases and J by 0 bases, with 7 bases between them. Looked up from germline, CDR1 is SNHLY and CDR2 is FYNNEI. The CDR3 contains 14 residues. The CDR3 sequence: CASSAVNSNQPQHF. CDR3 sequence (DNA): TGTGCCAGCAGTGCAGTTAATAGCAATCAGCCCCAGCATTTT.